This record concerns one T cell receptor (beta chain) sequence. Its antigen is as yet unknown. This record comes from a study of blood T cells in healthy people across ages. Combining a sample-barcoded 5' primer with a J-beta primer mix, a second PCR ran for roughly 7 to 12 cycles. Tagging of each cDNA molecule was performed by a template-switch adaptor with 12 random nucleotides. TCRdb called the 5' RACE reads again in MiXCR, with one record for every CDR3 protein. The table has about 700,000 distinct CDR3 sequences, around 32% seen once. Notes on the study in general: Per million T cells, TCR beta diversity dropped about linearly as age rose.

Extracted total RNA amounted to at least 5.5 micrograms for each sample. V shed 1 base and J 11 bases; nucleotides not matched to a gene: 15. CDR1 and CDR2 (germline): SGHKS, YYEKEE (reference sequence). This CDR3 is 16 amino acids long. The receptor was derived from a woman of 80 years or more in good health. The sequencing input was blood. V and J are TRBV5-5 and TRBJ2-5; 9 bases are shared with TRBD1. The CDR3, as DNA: TGTGCCAGCAGCTTGACTCCCGAGACAGGGGGGGATGAGCAGTACTTC. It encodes CASSLTPETGGDEQYF.